A selection of T cell receptor beta chains follows, all from one sample in a study of blood T cells in healthy people across ages. MiXCR was run by TCRdb on the 5' RACE reads, yielding one entry per CDR3 protein. The sample consists of roughly 700,000 distinct CDR3 sequences, roughly 25% of them appearing once. These data are also associated with another study on T cells of mothers and their children.

The specimen sequenced was blood. Receptors were obtained from a boy between 5 and 17 years old in good health. Both conserved end residues are part of each CDR3. D genes are given only for firm matches. Rows may omit the clone size; those that give it use once, few, many or a size class.

size: few; D: TRBD2; J: TRBJ2-7; V: TRBV29-1; DNA: TGCAGCGTACCGGGGGGGTCCTACGAGCAGTACTTC; CDR3: CSVPGGSYEQYF
size: -; D: -; J: TRBJ1-5; V: TRBV7-2; DNA: TGTGCCAGCAGCCCGAGCCCCCTTAATCAGCCCCAGCATTTT; CDR3: CASSPSPLNQPQHF
size: -; D: -; J: TRBJ2-7; V: TRBV5-1; DNA: TGCGCCAGCAACCCCTCCGCGGAGAACAGGGTTTACGAGCAGTACTTC; CDR3: CASNPSAENRVYEQYF
size: few; D: -; J: TRBJ2-3; V: TRBV7-2; DNA: TGTGCCAGCAGCATTAACCACGCAGATACGCAGTATTTT; CDR3: CASSINHADTQYF
size: many; D: -; J: TRBJ2-2; V: TRBV12-3/TRBV12-4; DNA: TGTGCCAGCAGGCTCACCGGGGAGCTGTTTTTT; CDR3: CASRLTGELFF
size: few; D: -; J: TRBJ2-5; V: TRBV28; DNA: TGTGCCAGCAGTTTAAGAGCCCGAGGGTCCGAGACCCAGTACTTC; CDR3: CASSLRARGSETQYF
size: few; D: -; J: TRBJ2-3; V: TRBV7-2; DNA: TGTGCCAGCAGCCGGGCGGGTTCAACTAGCACAGATACGCAGTATTTT; CDR3: CASSRAGSTSTDTQYF
size: few; D: -; J: TRBJ2-5; V: TRBV29-1; DNA: TGCAGCGTTGTCCATGGAGAGACCCAGTACTTC; CDR3: CSVVHGETQYF
size: -; D: -; J: TRBJ2-7; V: TRBV6-6; DNA: TGTGCCAGCAGTGCACCTGGGACCCTCGAGCAGTACTTC; CDR3: CASSAPGTLEQYF
size: -; D: -; J: TRBJ2-7; V: TRBV7-2; DNA: TGTGCCAGCAGCTCGCCTTGGGACGAGCAGTACTTC; CDR3: CASSSPWDEQYF
size: -; D: -; J: TRBJ1-4; V: TRBV6-1; DNA: TGTGCCAGGATCCGGCAGGGGAATGAAAAACTGTTTTTT; CDR3: CARIRQGNEKLFF
size: -; D: -; J: TRBJ2-1; V: TRBV29-1; DNA: TGCAGCGTTGGGGGACATGAGCAGTTCTTC; CDR3: CSVGGHEQFF
size: few; D: -; J: TRBJ1-5; V: TRBV5-6; DNA: TGTGCCAGCAGCAACCGGGACCTACGACAGCCCCAGCATTTT; CDR3: CASSNRDLRQPQHF
size: few; D: TRBD2; J: TRBJ2-5; V: TRBV5-1; DNA: TGCGCCAGCAGCTTGGGACTAGCGGGGTTCGAAGAGACCCAGTACTTC; CDR3: CASSLGLAGFEETQYF
size: few; D: -; J: TRBJ2-1; V: TRBV9; DNA: TGTGCCAGCAGCGTAGGGGGAGGGGGAACCTACAATGAGCAGTTCTTC; CDR3: CASSVGGGGTYNEQFF
size: few; D: -; J: TRBJ1-2; V: TRBV29-1; DNA: TGCAGCGTCCCCCGGGGGGCAATGGATGGCTACACCTTC; CDR3: CSVPRGAMDGYTF
size: -; D: TRBD1; J: TRBJ2-7; V: TRBV2; DNA: TGTGCCAACTCAAAACAGGGGCATCTATCCTACGAGCAGTACTTC; CDR3: CANSKQGHLSYEQYF
size: -; D: -; J: TRBJ2-2; V: TRBV12-3/TRBV12-4; DNA: TGTGCCAGCAGCCCAGGGGGGCCGCAGATGACCGGGGAGCTGTTTTTT; CDR3: CASSPGGPQMTGELFF
size: -; D: TRBD1; J: TRBJ1-1; V: TRBV27; DNA: TGTGCCAGCAGACAGGGGGTGAACACTGAAGTTTTCTTT; CDR3: CASRQGVNTEVFF
size: -; D: -; J: TRBJ1-2; V: TRBV5-6; DNA: TGTGCCAGCAGCTTGTTCAGAAACAACTATGGCTACGCCTTC; CDR3: CASSLFRNNYGYAF
size: few; D: TRBD2; J: TRBJ2-5; V: TRBV29-1; DNA: TGCAGCGTTGAGGGGAGGGGCTTTTACGGGGAAACCCAGTACTTC; CDR3: CSVEGRGFYGETQYF
size: -; D: TRBD2; J: TRBJ2-7; V: TRBV12-3/TRBV12-4; DNA: TGTGCCAGCAGTCAAATAGCGGGAGGATCCTCCTACGAGCAGTACTTC; CDR3: CASSQIAGGSSYEQYF
size: -; D: -; J: TRBJ2-7; V: TRBV11-2; DNA: TGTGCCAGCAGCCATTATCAGTCCTACGAGCAGTACTTC; CDR3: CASSHYQSYEQYF
size: -; D: -; J: TRBJ1-1; V: TRBV6-5; DNA: TGTGCCAGCAGTTACACACAGGGAATTTACACTGAAGCTTTCTTT; CDR3: CASSYTQGIYTEAFF
size: -; D: -; J: TRBJ1-6; V: TRBV6-6; DNA: TGTGCCAGCAGCTCTAAATGGGATTCACCCCTCCACTTT; CDR3: CASSSKWDSPLHF
size: -; D: TRBD1; J: TRBJ1-2; V: TRBV12-3/TRBV12-4; DNA: TGTGCCAGCAGTTTAACTGTGCGACAGGGCAAGTCAGGCTACACCTTC; CDR3: CASSLTVRQGKSGYTF
size: many; D: -; J: TRBJ2-7; V: TRBV27; DNA: TGTGCCAGCAGTCCCCGGGACCTCTACGAGCAGTACTTC; CDR3: CASSPRDLYEQYF
size: -; D: -; J: TRBJ2-4; V: TRBV20-1; DNA: TGCAGTGCTAGAGATACGTCAGGGGACCTCGAGTTGTACTTC; CDR3: CSARDTSGDLELYF
size: few; D: TRBD1; J: TRBJ2-7; V: TRBV3-1; DNA: TGTGCCAGCAGCCAAAACAGGGGGTCCTACGAGCAGTACTTC; CDR3: CASSQNRGSYEQYF
size: few; D: TRBD1; J: TRBJ1-6; V: TRBV5-5; DNA: TGTGCCAGCAGTCGACAGGGTGTGGAGTCACCCCTCCACTTT; CDR3: CASSRQGVESPLHF
size: few; D: TRBD2; J: TRBJ2-1; V: TRBV2; DNA: TGTGCCAGCAGGAGACCGGGATCTAGCGGGGGAGGGATCAATGAGCAGTTCTTC; CDR3: CASRRPGSSGGGINEQFF
size: -; D: -; J: TRBJ2-5; V: TRBV7-3; DNA: TGTGCCAGCGGGATGGTAGGGGAGACCCAGTACTTC; CDR3: CASGMVGETQYF
size: few; D: TRBD1; J: TRBJ1-2; V: TRBV6-1; DNA: TGTGCCAGCAGTGGAAATAGCCGGGACAGGGGTCGGGGCTATGGCTACACCTTC; CDR3: CASSGNSRDRGRGYGYTF
size: few; D: -; J: TRBJ2-7; V: TRBV4-1; DNA: TGCGCCAGCAGCCAAGATACGGGAACCTACGAGCAGTACTTC; CDR3: CASSQDTGTYEQYF
size: -; D: -; J: TRBJ2-3; V: TRBV12-5; DNA: TGTGTTAGTGGTTTGGTAGGTCAGCCGTCACTTAGCACAGATACGCAGTATTTT; CDR3: CVSGLVGQPSLSTDTQYF
size: few; D: -; J: TRBJ2-1; V: TRBV9; DNA: TGTGCCAGCAGCGCCCGGGGTAGCTCCTACAATGAGCAGTTCTTC; CDR3: CASSARGSSYNEQFF
size: -; D: -; J: TRBJ2-5; V: TRBV7-3; DNA: TGTGCCAGCAGCCGAGGCCCAACTAGTCAAGAGACCCAGTACTTC; CDR3: CASSRGPTSQETQYF
size: -; D: TRBD2; J: TRBJ2-5; V: TRBV24-1; DNA: TGTGCCACCAGTAAGTCCGCCGCGGGAGGTGAGGAGACCCAGTACTTC; CDR3: CATSKSAAGGEETQYF
size: -; D: -; J: TRBJ2-7; V: TRBV9; DNA: TGTGCCAGCAGCGTAGGGCCGGGGCAGGGGAGGAACGAGCAGTACTTC; CDR3: CASSVGPGQGRNEQYF
size: few; D: -; J: TRBJ2-1; V: TRBV6-1; DNA: TGTGCCAGCAGTCTCGGACTTTTGAGCTCCTACAATGAGCAGTTCTTC; CDR3: CASSLGLLSSYNEQFF
size: -; D: TRBD1; J: TRBJ2-7; V: TRBV12-3/TRBV12-4; DNA: TGTGCCAGCAGTCAAGCAACCGGGACAGGGCTAATCGAGCAGTACTTC; CDR3: CASSQATGTGLIEQYF
size: -; D: TRBD1; J: TRBJ1-6; V: TRBV27; DNA: TGTGCCAGCAGTTTAGCCGGGACAGCCTATTCACCCCTCCACTTT; CDR3: CASSLAGTAYSPLHF
size: -; D: TRBD2; J: TRBJ2-3; V: TRBV18; DNA: TGTGCCAGCTCACCTCTCACTAGCGGAACCACAGATACGCAGTATTTT; CDR3: CASSPLTSGTTDTQYF
size: few; D: -; J: TRBJ1-1; V: TRBV3-1; DNA: TGTGCCAGCAGCCAAGGGGGCAGCCCTGAAGCTTTCTTT; CDR3: CASSQGGSPEAFF
size: -; D: TRBD1; J: TRBJ2-7; V: TRBV29-1; DNA: TGCAGCGGGGGACAGGGGGCTCACGAGCAGTACTTC; CDR3: CSGGQGAHEQYF
size: -; D: TRBD1; J: TRBJ1-1; V: TRBV14; DNA: TGTGCCAGCAGCTCCCCCTCCAGGGGGCGGGCCGAAGCTTTCTTT; CDR3: CASSSPSRGRAEAFF
size: few; D: -; J: TRBJ1-1; V: TRBV6-2/TRBV6-3; DNA: TGTGCCAGCAGTTATTTGGTCCGGCAGGGGAACACTGAAGCTTTCTTT; CDR3: CASSYLVRQGNTEAFF
size: -; D: -; J: TRBJ2-4; V: TRBV9; DNA: TGTGCCAGCAGCGTAGGGGTAGCCAAAAACATTCAGTACTTC; CDR3: CASSVGVAKNIQYF
size: -; D: -; J: TRBJ2-5; V: TRBV7-2; DNA: TGTGCCAGCAGCCCTTCTGGGAGTCGGGAGACCCAGTACTTC; CDR3: CASSPSGSRETQYF
size: few; D: TRBD1; J: TRBJ2-1; V: TRBV12-3/TRBV12-4; DNA: TGTGCCAGCAAGACCTTCGGGACAGGTACCTACAATGAGCAGTTCTTC; CDR3: CASKTFGTGTYNEQFF